Presented here are 30 T cell receptor beta chains from one specimen sequenced in a study of memory CD4+ T cells and cytomegalovirus serostatus. TCRdb keeps only in-frame clones here, not all; method: immunoSEQ multiplex PCR. The profile shows roughly 56,000 clones, about 80% of them singletons. Single viable CD3+CD4+CD8-CD45RO+ cells were sorted as the memory CD4+ T cells. Specimen: memory CD4+ T cells from blood. The origin of the receptors is an adult in good health and CMV-seronegative.

The chain couples TRBV28 to TRBJ2-7; D might be TRBD1 (7 bases). V lost 3 bases and J 4 bases, leaving 16 bases between the germline ends. This CDR3 has 15 residues. The germline V gene has CDR1 MDHEN and CDR2 SYDVKM. This CDR3 is CASSFPTGRDYEQYF. DNA for the CDR3: TGTGCCAGCAGTTTCCCGACAGGGCGGGATTACGAGCAGTACTTC.

This chain connects TRBV30 to TRBJ1-1; D gene uncertain. The germline V gene has CDR1 GTSNPN and CDR2 SVGIG (reference sequence). This CDR3 has 13 amino acids. Trimming stripped 8 bases from V and 2 bases from J, with 15 bases between. CDR3 in DNA: TGTGCCCTGTGGAGGGATTATAACACTGAAGCTTTCTTT. Translating it yields CALWRDYNTEAFF.

This chain links TRBV18 with TRBJ1-1; 11 bases are shared with TRBD1. J was trimmed by 2 bases and V by 4 bases; bases with no gene match: 9. The CDR3 length is 17 residues. CDR1 is KGHSH and CDR2 is LQKENI in the germline V gene. The CDR3 bases are TGTGCCAGCTCACGAAACGGACAGGGGGCTGGTAACACTGAAGCTTTCTTT. Protein product: CASSRNGQGAGNTEAFF.

This clone has just one count. This sequence joins TRBV5-4 and TRBJ2-7, with a tentative D call TRBD1 (6 bases). Germline V gives CDR1 SGHNT, CDR2 YYREEE (reference sequence). The V end lost 0 bases, the J end lost 4 bases, and 17 bases lay between the germline ends. This CDR3 is built from 16 residues. CDR3: CASSLAWQGRPYEQYF. CDR3 nucleotides: TGTGCCAGCAGCTTGGCCTGGCAGGGGCGCCCTTACGAGCAGTACTTC. Full variable domain (rest looked up from reference TRBV5-4 and TRBJ2-7): ETGVTQSPTHLIKTRGQQVTLRCSSQSGHNTVSWYQQALGQGPQFIFQYYREEENGRGNFPPRFSGLQFPNYSSELNVNALELDDSALYLCASSLAWQGRPYEQYFGPGTRLTVT.

The genes are TRBV18 and TRBJ2-3, with D maybe TRBD2 (7 bases). This CDR3 spans 16 amino acids. The ends were cut back, 6 bases at V and 1 base at J, with 17 bases in the middle. CDR1 and CDR2 (germline): KGHSH, LQKENI. The DNA of the CDR3 is TGTGCCAGCTCCACCGGGGGGACAACTCGCACAGATACGCAGTATTTT. This encodes CASSTGGTTRTDTQYF. The variable domain in full, completed from reference TRBV18 and TRBJ2-3, reads NAGVMQNPRHLVRRRGQEARLRCSPMKGHSHVYWYRQLPEEGLKFMVYLQKENIIDESGMPKERFSAEFPKEGPSILRIQQVVRGDSAAYFCASSTGGTTRTDTQYFGPGTRLTVL.

The rearrangement joins TRBV7-8 to TRBJ2-1, with 14 bases matching TRBD2. Germline V gene lookup returns CDR1 SGHVS and CDR2 FQNEAQ. This CDR3 comprises 15 residues. Unmatched junction bases numbered 3, after V lost 3 bases and J lost 8 bases. For the CDR3, the DNA is TGTGCCAGCAGCTTCCGACTAGCGGGGGGGGATGAGCAGTTCTTC. Protein product: CASSFRLAGGDEQFF.

The V and J genes are TRBV13 and TRBJ1-1, with TRBD1 matching 7 bases. CDR3 length equals 13 residues. Germline V gene sequence: CDR1 PRHDT, CDR2 FYEKMQ (reference sequence). The V and J ends lost 5 bases and 7 bases, in that order; junction bases with no gene match: 7. CDR3 sequence: CASSATGYGEAFF. CDR3 DNA: TGTGCCAGCAGCGCGACAGGGTATGGTGAAGCTTTCTTT.

This clone was picked up one time. The chain has TRBV28 and TRBJ1-1, with D possibly TRBD1 on 6 matching bases. Trimming cost V 8 bases and J 1 base, with 11 bases left between them. Germline CDR1 MDHEN, CDR2 SYDVKM. There are 13 residues in the CDR3. The CDR3 DNA is TGTGCCAGCGCCGGGACACCGAACACTGAAGCTTTCTTT. Its protein product is CASAGTPNTEAFF.

The chain carries TRBV6-6 and TRBJ1-1; D uncertain. The V end was cut by 6 bases, the J end by 6 bases, with 14 bases between. The CDR3 extends over 13 amino acids. Germline values: CDR1 MNHNY, CDR2 SVGAGI (reference sequence). CDR3 nucleotide sequence: TGTGCCAGCAGCCGTGGATTCAGCGCTGAAGCTTTCTTT. It codes for CASSRGFSAEAFF.

This clone was found a few times. The chain uses TRBV7-2 and TRBJ1-4, with D perhaps matching TRBD1 (5 bases). Trimming pared 1 base from V and 5 bases from J, leaving 17 bases between. Germline V CDR1 and CDR2: SGHTA, FQGNSA. The CDR3 contains 17 residues. DNA for the CDR3: TGTGCCAGCAGCTTAGAGGGGTCGGGACGCCCAAATGAAAAACTGTTTTTT. Its translation is CASSLEGSGRPNEKLFF.

The chain is built from TRBV6-1 and TRBJ2-5; D is possibly TRBD2 (6 bases). Germline values: CDR1 MNHNS, CDR2 SASEGT. Trimming took 4 bases from V and 4 from J, leaving 16 bases between them. This CDR3 contains 15 residues. CDR3 coding DNA: TGTGCCAGCAGTGGGGGACTGACGGCGGGAGAGACCCAGTACTTC. This encodes CASSGGLTAGETQYF.

This rearrangement joins TRBV7-2 to TRBJ1-2; weak D call: TRBD1 (6 bases). The CDR3 totals 12 residues. The V and J ends lost 0 bases and 8 bases respectively, with 7 bases between them. Germline V CDR1 and CDR2: SGHTA, FQGNSA. This chain's CDR3 is CASSLAGGGYTF. The CDR3, as DNA: TGTGCCAGCAGCTTAGCGGGGGGCGGCTACACCTTC.

This chain joins TRBV7-9 and TRBJ2-7, with TRBD2 matching over 7 bases. V lost 1 base and J lost 4; bases outside the gene matches: 7. Germline CDR1 is SEHNR and CDR2 is FQNEAQ (reference sequence). The length of the CDR3 is 15 residues. Here the CDR3 reads CASSLGGGYGYEQYF. The CDR3 coding sequence is TGTGCCAGCAGCTTAGGGGGAGGGTATGGGTACGAGCAGTACTTC.

This clone has only one observation. The chain has TRBV7-2 and TRBJ2-7; the D gene is possibly TRBD2 (6 bases). Germline-derived CDR1 and CDR2 are SGHTA and FQGNSA. This CDR3 is built from 15 residues. V dropped 3 bases and J dropped 0 bases, with 12 bases sitting between them. The CDR3 spells CASSFGGGSSYEQYF. CDR3 in DNA: TGTGCCAGCAGCTTTGGTGGGGGGTCCTCCTACGAGCAGTACTTC.

The J gene is TRBJ2-5, the V gene TRBV18; perhaps TRBD1 as D (5 bases). Trimming removed 4 bases from V and 2 bases from J, with 14 bases in between. This CDR3 comprises 15 residues. The germline V gene has CDR1 KGHSH and CDR2 LQKENI. DNA of the CDR3: TGTGCCAGCTCACGGGGCAATAACTTTCAAGAGACCCAGTACTTC. Its translation: CASSRGNNFQETQYF.

The chain couples TRBV4-1 to TRBJ2-7; TRBD1 is a possible D gene (5 bases). Germline V gives CDR1 MGHRA, CDR2 YSYEKL. The CDR3 length is 16 residues. The V end was cut by 4 bases, the J end by 2 bases, with 18 bases between. The CDR3 loop is CASSPQRGRTPYEQYF. In DNA, the CDR3 is TGCGCCAGCAGCCCCCAAAGGGGCAGGACCCCCTACGAGCAGTACTTC.

The V gene is TRBV19, the J gene TRBJ1-4; D not certain. The CDR3 is 11 residues long. Looked up from germline, CDR1 is LNHDA and CDR2 is SQIVND (reference sequence). The V end was cut by 3 bases, the J end by 10 bases, with 6 bases between. In DNA form, the CDR3 reads TGTGCCAGTAGTATTCTAGGAAAACTGTTTTTT. This codes for CASSILGKLFF.

This clone was picked up one time. V gene TRBV4-3 combines with J gene TRBJ1-2, with D maybe TRBD1 (5 bases). The CDR3 runs 12 residues. CDR1 and CDR2 from the germline V gene are LGHNA and YSLEER. Trimming shortened V by 1 base and J by 8 bases, and 8 bases separated the two germline ends. CDR3 sequence (DNA): TGCGCCAGCAGCCAAGGGAGGGGCGGCTACACCTTC. Amino acids: CASSQGRGGYTF.

The genes are TRBV10-3 and TRBJ2-1; D is possibly TRBD2 (7 bases). V was clipped by 3 bases and J by 2 bases, with 11 bases between them. Germline values: CDR1 ENHRY, CDR2 SYGVKD. The CDR3 consists of 15 residues. In DNA, the CDR3 is TGTGCCATCAGTGACTCGGGGGGCCCCTACAATGAGCAGTTCTTC. It yields the protein CAISDSGGPYNEQFF.

This chain uses TRBV7-2 with TRBJ1-6, with D perhaps matching TRBD1 (5 bases). This CDR3 comprises 15 residues. Trimming pared 0 bases from V and 10 bases from J, leaving 13 bases between. CDR1 is SGHTA and CDR2 is FQGNSA in the germline V gene. The CDR3 sequence is CASSLAPTVGSPLHF. CDR3 in DNA: TGTGCCAGCAGCTTAGCGCCGACAGTGGGGTCACCCCTCCACTTT.

The chain couples TRBV2 to TRBJ1-5; D might be TRBD1 (5 bases). This CDR3 comprises 14 residues. Germline assignment: CDR1 SNHLY and CDR2 FYNNEI. Trimming pared 8 bases from V and 6 bases from J, leaving 17 bases between. CDR3 amino acids: CASRGGREGQPQHF. The DNA for the CDR3 is TGTGCCAGCCGGGGGGGGAGGGAAGGTCAGCCCCAGCATTTT.

The chain links TRBV4-2 to TRBJ1-6; TRBD1 is a possible D gene (6 bases). Germline CDR1 reads LGHNA; CDR2 reads YNFKEQ. V was cut by 3 bases and J by 11 bases, with 14 bases left in between. This CDR3 spans 14 amino acids. The CDR3 loop reads CASSQGAGEPPLHF. In nucleotides, the CDR3 is TGTGCCAGCAGCCAGGGAGCAGGGGAACCACCCCTCCACTTT.

This clone was counted a single time. The chain uses TRBV5-5 and TRBJ2-1; D perhaps matches TRBD1 (5 bases). Between the trimmed V and J ends, which lost 7 bases and 9 bases, there was a span of 20 bases. Germline V lookup: CDR1 SGHKS, CDR2 YYEKEE (reference sequence). The CDR3 sequence is 14 residues long. The CDR3, as DNA: TGTGCCAGCGTATACAATGGACAATGGGGTGAGCAGTTCTTC. Protein product: CASVYNGQWGEQFF.

This clone was observed a handful of times. This chain links TRBV7-9 with TRBJ2-3; perhaps D is TRBD1 or TRBD2 (5 bases each). V was cut by 5 bases and J by 8 bases, with 11 bases left in between. Germline V gene data show CDR1 as SEHNR and CDR2 as FQNEAQ (reference sequence). CDR3 length: 12 amino acids. In DNA, the CDR3 is TGTGCCAGCAGCCTTCAGGGACGTACGCAGTATTTT. It yields the protein CASSLQGRTQYF.

The chain combines TRBV10-3 with TRBJ2-5; 10 bases fit TRBD2. V was clipped by 10 bases and J by 2 bases; unmatched bases: 13. This CDR3 is 16 amino acids long. From germline, CDR1 is ENHRY and CDR2 SYGVKD. The CDR3 loop reads CATAHSTAGGQETQYF. Written as DNA, the CDR3 is TGTGCCACCGCCCATTCCACAGCGGGGGGGCAAGAGACCCAGTACTTC.

This clone occurred a few times. CDR3 in DNA: TGTGCCAGCAGCAAACAGGGCGCCTATGGCTACACCTTC. Its translation is CASSKQGAYGYTF. The chain uses TRBV5-6 and TRBJ1-2, with D possibly matching TRBD1 (6 bases). The CDR3 is 13 residues long. The germline CDR1 and CDR2 sequences are SGHDT and YYEEEE. The V gene lost 4 bases and the J gene lost 4 bases, with 11 bases spanning the gap.

This clone appeared a single time. The chain recombines TRBV10-3 with TRBJ2-3; D is perhaps TRBD2 (6 bases). Germline V gene data show CDR1 as ENHRY and CDR2 as SYGVKD. V gave up 10 bases and J gave up 1 base, with 12 bases separating them. CDR3 length: 13 residues. The CDR3 coding sequence is TGTGCCACCCGCGGGGTCGGCACAGATACGCAGTATTTT. Encoded protein: CATRGVGTDTQYF.

This sequence joins TRBV5-6 and TRBJ1-4; TRBD1 might be the D (5 bases). The CDR3 contains 15 residues. Germline V gene data show CDR1 as SGHDT and CDR2 as YYEEEE. V lost 1 base and J lost 3, with 10 bases in between. This CDR3 is CASSLKQAANEKLFF. CDR3 in DNA: TGTGCCAGCAGCTTGAAACAGGCTGCTAATGAAAAACTGTTTTTT.

The rearrangement uses TRBV7-2 and TRBJ2-7; no firm D call. CDR1 SGHTA and CDR2 FQGNSA come from the germline V gene. Trimming cost V 1 base and J 6 bases, with 16 bases left between them. The CDR3 has 15 amino acids. CDR3 region: CASSLGRTLGAEQYF. CDR3 DNA sequence: TGTGCCAGCAGCTTAGGCCGGACGTTGGGTGCCGAGCAGTACTTC.

The V call is TRBV6-5, the J call TRBJ1-6, with a possible D match to TRBD1 (5 bases). Germline V CDR1 and CDR2: MNHEY, SVGAGI. The CDR3 is 14 residues long. The V end lost 4 bases, the J end lost 5 bases, and 9 bases lay between the germline ends. CDR3 DNA sequence: TGTGCCAGCAGTTTCAGGGAAAATAATTCACCCCTCCACTTT. This translates into CASSFRENNSPLHF.